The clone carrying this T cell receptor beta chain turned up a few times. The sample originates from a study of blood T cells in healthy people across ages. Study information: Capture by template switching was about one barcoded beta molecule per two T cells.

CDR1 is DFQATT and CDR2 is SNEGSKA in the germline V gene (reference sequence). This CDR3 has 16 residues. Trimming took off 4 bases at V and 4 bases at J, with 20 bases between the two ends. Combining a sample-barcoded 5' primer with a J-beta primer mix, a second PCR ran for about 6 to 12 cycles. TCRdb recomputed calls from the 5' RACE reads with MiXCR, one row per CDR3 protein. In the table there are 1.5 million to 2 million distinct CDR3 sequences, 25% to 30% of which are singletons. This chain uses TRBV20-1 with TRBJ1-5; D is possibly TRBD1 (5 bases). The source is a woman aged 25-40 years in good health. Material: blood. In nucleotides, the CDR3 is TGCAGTGCTAAGGCGTACGGCAGGGAAGCAAATCAGCCCCAGCATTTT. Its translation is CSAKAYGREANQPQHF.